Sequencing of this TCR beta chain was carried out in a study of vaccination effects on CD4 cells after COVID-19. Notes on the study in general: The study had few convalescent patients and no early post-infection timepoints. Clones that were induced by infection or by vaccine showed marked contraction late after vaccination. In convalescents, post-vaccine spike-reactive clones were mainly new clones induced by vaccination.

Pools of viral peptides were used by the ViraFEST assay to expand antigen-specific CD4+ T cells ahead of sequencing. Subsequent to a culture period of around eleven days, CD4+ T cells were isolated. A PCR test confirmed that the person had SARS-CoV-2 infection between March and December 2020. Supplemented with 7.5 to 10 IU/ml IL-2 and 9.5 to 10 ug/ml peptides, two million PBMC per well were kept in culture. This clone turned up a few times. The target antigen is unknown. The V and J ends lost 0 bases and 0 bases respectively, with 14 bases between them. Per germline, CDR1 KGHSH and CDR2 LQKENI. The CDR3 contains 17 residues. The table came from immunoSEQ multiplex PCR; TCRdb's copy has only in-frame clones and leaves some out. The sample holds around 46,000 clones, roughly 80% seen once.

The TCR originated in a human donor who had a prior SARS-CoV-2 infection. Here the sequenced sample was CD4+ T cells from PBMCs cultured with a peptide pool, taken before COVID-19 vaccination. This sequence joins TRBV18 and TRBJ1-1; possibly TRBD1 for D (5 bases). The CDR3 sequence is CASSPPRAGALNTEAFF. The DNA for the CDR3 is TGTGCCAGCTCACCACCGAGGGCCGGGGCTCTGAACACTGAAGCTTTCTTT.